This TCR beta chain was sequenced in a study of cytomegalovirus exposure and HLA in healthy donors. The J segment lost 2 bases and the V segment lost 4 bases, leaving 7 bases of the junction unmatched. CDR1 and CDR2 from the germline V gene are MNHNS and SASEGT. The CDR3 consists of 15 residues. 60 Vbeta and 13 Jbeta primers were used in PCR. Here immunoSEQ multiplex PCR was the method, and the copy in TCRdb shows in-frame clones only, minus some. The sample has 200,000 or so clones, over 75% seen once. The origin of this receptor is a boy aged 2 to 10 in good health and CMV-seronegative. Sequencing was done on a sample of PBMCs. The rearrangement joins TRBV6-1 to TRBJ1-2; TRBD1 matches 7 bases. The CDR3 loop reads CASSGDRVVNYGYTF. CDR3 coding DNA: TGTGCCAGCAGTGGTGACAGGGTCGTCAACTATGGCTACACCTTC.